The 32 T cell receptor beta chains below were found in one sample sequenced in a study of cytomegalovirus exposure and HLA in healthy donors. The PCR had 60 Vbeta and 13 Jbeta primers. Sequencing was performed with immunoSEQ multiplex PCR; in TCRdb, only in-frame clones are kept and a portion is missing. Among tens of thousands of clones, roughly four fifths were seen once, and the ten largest hold 9% to 14%. Sequencing used PBMCs. The origin of the receptors is a male donor in good health and CMV-seropositive.

With regard to this clone: Distinct nucleotide sequences in the sample also encode this CDR3. The V and J genes are TRBV30 and TRBJ1-5; TRBD1 matches 7 bases. The germline CDR1 and CDR2 sequences are GTSNPN and SVGIG (reference sequence). This CDR3 has 13 amino acids. V lost 3 bases, J lost 4 bases, and 3 bases stayed unmatched. CDR3 DNA sequence: TGTGCCTGGAGGGGACAGTTAAATCAGCCCCAGCATTTT. It codes for CAWRGQLNQPQHF.

The CDR3 DNA is TGTGCCAGCAGCTCACACATGTACACAGATACGCAGTATTTT. Translating gives CASSSHMYTDTQYF. V usage is TRBV7-2 and J usage is TRBJ2-3; D is uncertain. From germline, CDR1 is SGHTA and CDR2 FQGNSA. Trimming shortened V by 4 bases and J by 2 bases, and 10 bases separated the two germline ends. This CDR3 spans 14 amino acids.

The chain employs TRBV4-2 and TRBJ1-2; 7 bases align to TRBD1. CDR3 size: 15 residues. CDR1 is LGHNA, CDR2 YNFKEQ, per germline. V gave up 2 bases and J gave up 4 bases; unmatched junction bases: 7. The CDR3 spells CASSQQGDLSYGYTF. CDR3 coding DNA: TGTGCCAGCAGCCAACAGGGGGACCTATCCTATGGCTACACCTTC.

The CDR3 bases are TGTGCCAGCAGCTTAGCAGGGGGCGATGAAAAACTGTTTTTT. It yields the protein CASSLAGGDEKLFF. The rearrangement links TRBV13 to TRBJ1-4, with 8 bases aligning to TRBD1. Germline loops: CDR1 PRHDT, CDR2 FYEKMQ (reference sequence). The CDR3 runs to 14 residues. Trimming took 1 base from V and 6 from J; bases not matched to a gene: 1.

The rearrangement links TRBV23-1 to TRBJ2-7, with a weak D call TRBD2 (6 bases). TRBV23-1 carries the ORF label, with uncertain function. The CDR3 runs 15 residues. The germline V and J ends were trimmed by 2 bases and 2 bases, with 13 bases remaining between them. The DNA of the CDR3 is TGCGCCAGCAGTCAACCCCGGGACTGCACCTACGAGCAGTACTTC. Amino acid sequence: CASSQPRDCTYEQYF.

V is TRBV9 and J is TRBJ2-3, with 9 bases matching TRBD1. The CDR3 has 14 residues. After removal of 4 bases from V and 3 bases from J, the junction contained 3 bases not matched to a gene. CDR1 and CDR2 from the germline V gene are SGDLS and YYNGEE. CDR3 sequence reads: CASSTGQGTDTQYF. CDR3 coding DNA: TGTGCCAGCAGCACTGGACAGGGGACAGATACGCAGTATTTT.

The chain couples TRBV9 to TRBJ1-2; D is uncertain. Germline lookup yields CDR1 SGDLS and CDR2 YYNGEE. The V and J ends lost 0 bases and 4 bases respectively, with 13 bases between them. This CDR3 is built from 15 residues. CDR3 in amino acids: CASSVGEAGRYGYTF. DNA of the CDR3: TGTGCCAGCAGCGTAGGGGAGGCAGGCCGCTATGGCTACACCTTC.

This chain joins TRBV30 and TRBJ2-5; 12 nucleotides agree with TRBD2. From germline, CDR1 is GTSNPN and CDR2 SVGIG (reference sequence). The V segment lost 6 bases and the J segment 4 bases; nucleotides outside the gene matches: 3. The CDR3 has 13 amino acids. The CDR3 nucleotides read TGTGCCTGTCTAGCGGGAGGGCGAGAGACCCAGTACTTC. This encodes CACLAGGRETQYF.

The rearrangement links TRBV11-2 to TRBJ2-1, with D tentatively TRBD2 (6 bases). This CDR3 spans 14 amino acids. V shed 3 bases and J shed 4 bases, with 10 bases lying between them. Germline CDR1 reads SGHAT; CDR2 reads FQNNGV. The CDR3 DNA reads as TGTGCCAGCAGCTTCCGGCGGGGTTACAATGAGCAGTTCTTC. The encoded protein is CASSFRRGYNEQFF.

The V gene is TRBV18, the J gene TRBJ2-7, with D possibly being TRBD1 (6 bases). The CDR3 consists of 14 residues. CDR1 is KGHSH and CDR2 is LQKENI in the germline V gene. V lost 5 bases and J lost 2, with 13 bases in between. CDR3 residues: CASSALTGTYEQYF. CDR3 sequence (DNA): TGTGCCAGCTCAGCACTGACAGGAACCTACGAGCAGTACTTC.

The V gene is TRBV28, the J gene TRBJ2-7, with 11 bases identical to TRBD1. The CDR3 runs to 13 residues. Losses at the gene ends were 6 bases for V and 6 bases for J; bases not matched to a gene: 4. The V gene's germline CDR1 is MDHEN and CDR2 SYDVKM. This CDR3 is CASSSGQGGEQYF. The CDR3 nucleotides are TGTGCCAGCAGCTCGGGACAGGGGGGCGAGCAGTACTTC.

The rearrangement uses TRBV11-3 and TRBJ2-3; 9 bases align to TRBD1. After removal of 0 bases from V and 4 bases from J, the junction contained 5 bases not matched to a gene. The length of the CDR3 is 16 residues. The germline V gene has CDR1 SGHNT and CDR2 YENEEA. This CDR3 is CASSLEWTGVPDTQYF. CDR3 coding DNA: TGTGCCAGCAGCTTAGAATGGACAGGGGTACCAGATACGCAGTATTTT.

The rearrangement links TRBV28 to TRBJ2-5; D is uncertain. Germline V gives CDR1 MDHEN, CDR2 SYDVKM. V was pared by 2 bases and J by 2 bases, with 6 bases between. The CDR3 extends over 13 amino acids. CDR3 amino acids: CASSLQAQETQYF. Written as DNA, the CDR3 is TGTGCCAGCAGTTTACAGGCGCAAGAGACCCAGTACTTC.

The CDR3 protein is CASSIAGTVYGYTF. The CDR3 DNA sequence: TGTGCCAGTAGTATAGCAGGGACAGTCTATGGCTACACCTTC. The J gene is TRBJ1-2, the V gene TRBV19; 7 positions match TRBD1. The length of the CDR3 is 14 residues. The V gene's germline CDR1 is LNHDA and CDR2 SQIVND (reference sequence). Trimming took 1 base from V and 4 from J; bases not matched to a gene: 3.

The rearrangement links TRBV7-9 to TRBJ1-3, with 10 bases lining up with TRBD1. Germline trimming cut 3 bases from V and 1 base from J; bases unmatched to any gene: 6. Germline values: CDR1 SEHNR, CDR2 FQNEAQ (reference sequence). The CDR3 totals 17 residues. The CDR3 bases are TGTGCCAGCAGCTTGGCTGACAGGGGGCCGTCTGGAAACACCATATATTTT. Amino acids: CASSLADRGPSGNTIYF.

On this clone itself: The same CDR3 also results from other DNA sequences found in this sample. This rearrangement joins TRBV11-2 to TRBJ2-5; 7 bases map to TRBD2. The junction had 7 bases not matched to a gene; V was cut back by 1 base and J by 5 bases. CDR3 length: 15 amino acids. Germline V CDR1 and CDR2: SGHAT, FQNNGV. CDR3 coding DNA: TGTGCCAGCAGCTTAGCTTTGGCGGGAGCTGAGACCCAGTACTTC. Its protein is CASSLALAGAETQYF.

V gene TRBV5-1 combines with J gene TRBJ2-2; D ambiguous. This CDR3 comprises 14 residues. Germline CDR1 reads SGHRS; CDR2 reads YFSETQ. Trimming stripped 0 bases from V and 7 bases from J, with 10 bases between. The CDR3, as DNA: TGCGCCAGCAGCTTGGTCAGGAATAGCGGGGAGCTGTTTTTT. This codes for CASSLVRNSGELFF.

The chain couples TRBV27 to TRBJ2-7, with 7 positions matching TRBD1. The germline V gene has CDR1 MNHEY and CDR2 SMNVEV (reference sequence). The J segment lost 6 bases and the V segment lost 5 bases, leaving 4 bases of the junction unmatched. The CDR3 runs 12 residues. The CDR3 loop reads CASSLDRVEQYF. The CDR3 DNA is TGTGCCAGCAGTCTAGACAGGGTCGAGCAGTACTTC.

This CDR3 is CASSPNPGLASHEQYF. CDR3 in DNA: TGTGCCAGCAGCCCCAATCCGGGACTAGCGAGCCACGAGCAGTACTTC. The gene calls are TRBV7-3 and TRBJ2-7; 10 nucleotides line up with TRBD2. Germline V gene data show CDR1 as SGHTA and CDR2 as FQGTGA. The CDR3 length is 16 residues. V was pared by 5 bases and J by 5 bases, with 12 bases of the junction left unmatched.

V and J are TRBV6-1 and TRBJ2-7; 11 nucleotides agree with TRBD1. The CDR3 runs 16 residues. Losses at the gene ends were 2 bases for V and 2 bases for J; bases not matched to a gene: 5. Germline V gene sequence: CDR1 MNHNS, CDR2 SASEGT. CDR3 DNA sequence: TGTGCCAGCAGTGAAATTCGGACAGGGGGCCCCTACGAGCAGTACTTC. Translating it yields CASSEIRTGGPYEQYF.

This chain links TRBV9 with TRBJ2-5; D perhaps matches TRBD2 (7 bases). Germline V CDR1 and CDR2: SGDLS, YYNGEE. CDR3 length: 18 residues. Trimming shortened V by 0 bases and J by 2 bases, and 20 bases separated the two germline ends. The DNA for the CDR3 is TGTGCCAGCAGCGTAGCTACTTCGGGGGGACAAGCTCAAGAGACCCAGTACTTC. The encoded protein is CASSVATSGGQAQETQYF.

This chain links TRBV19 with TRBJ2-7; possibly TRBD1 for D (8 bases). The CDR3 is 12 amino acids. V was pared by 6 bases and J by 9 bases, with 15 bases between. Germline V gene lookup returns CDR1 LNHDA and CDR2 SQIVND (reference sequence). The CDR3, as DNA: TGTGCCAGTAGAAACACAGGGGGGGCGCAGTACTTC. Translation: CASRNTGGAQYF.

The chain combines TRBV5-8 with TRBJ1-2, with D unresolved. V lost 0 bases, J lost 3 bases, and 9 bases lay in between. Germline CDR1 reads SGHTS; CDR2 reads YDEGEE. The CDR3 spans 14 residues. CDR3 amino acids: CASSLAGVDYGYTF. CDR3 nucleotides: TGTGCCAGCAGCTTGGCCGGGGTTGACTATGGCTACACCTTC.

The chain employs TRBV7-7 and TRBJ2-1, with 9 bases matching TRBD2. CDR3 length: 15 residues. Germline CDR1 and CDR2: SSHAT and FNYEAQ (reference sequence). Losses at the gene ends were 5 bases for V and 5 bases for J; bases not matched to a gene: 7. This CDR3 reads CASSRGLARNNEQFF. The CDR3 DNA sequence: TGTGCCAGCAGCCGGGGACTAGCTAGAAACAATGAGCAGTTCTTC.

CDR3 nucleotide sequence: TGTGCCAGCAGTTCCGGGACTAGTAGGTACAATGAGCAGTTCTTC. It yields the protein CASSSGTSRYNEQFF. The chain combines TRBV28 with TRBJ2-1; 8 nucleotides line up with TRBD2. The CDR3 sequence is 15 residues long. Germline lookup yields CDR1 MDHEN and CDR2 SYDVKM. The junction had 6 bases not matched to a gene; V was cut back by 4 bases and J by 4 bases.

This clone was observed a handful of times. One junction end disagrees with the germline gene, perhaps due to a read error. The chain joins TRBV7-9 to TRBJ1-1, with D hard to call. Germline loops: CDR1 SEHNR, CDR2 FQNEAQ (reference sequence). The length of the CDR3 is 9 residues. The CDR3 DNA reads TGTGCCAGCAGCTTAGCTCCAGAATTT. This codes for CASSLAPEF. The full variable domain, with the rest looked up from reference TRBV7-9 and TRBJ1-1, is DTGVSQNPRHKITKRGQNVTFRCDPISEHNRLYWYRQTLGQGPEFLTYFQNEAQLEKSRLLSDRFSAERPKGSFSTLEIQRTEQGDSAMYLCASSLAPEFGQGTRLTVV.

The V call is TRBV5-1, the J call TRBJ2-3; D unresolved. Germline V gene data show CDR1 as SGHRS and CDR2 as YFSETQ. Trimming took off 0 bases at V and 3 bases at J, with 2 bases between the two ends. This CDR3 contains 12 residues. The CDR3 sequence is CASSLATDTQYF. The CDR3 DNA reads TGCGCCAGCAGCTTGGCGACAGATACGCAGTATTTT. Variable domain in full (rest from reference TRBV5-1 and TRBJ2-3): KAGVTQTPRYLIKTRGQQVTLSCSPISGHRSVSWYQQTPGQGLQFLFEYFSETQRNKGNFPGRFSGRQFSNSRSEMNVSTLELGDSALYLCASSLATDTQYFGPGTRLTVL.

The sample holds one count of this clone. Distinct nucleotide sequences in the sample also encode this CDR3. The rearrangement links TRBV19 to TRBJ2-5, with 8 positions matching TRBD2. Per germline, CDR1 LNHDA and CDR2 SQIVND (reference sequence). After removal of 3 bases from V and 4 bases from J, the junction contained 4 bases not matched to a gene. The CDR3 has 14 amino acids. Written as DNA, the CDR3 is TGTGCCAGTAGTATCACTAGCGGAGGAGAGACCCAGTACTTC. Its translation is CASSITSGGETQYF.

This clone showed up just once. The chain joins TRBV7-9 to TRBJ2-5, with D possibly being TRBD2 (5 bases). The CDR3 is 13 residues long. Trimming took 5 bases from V and 2 from J, leaving 9 bases between them. The germline gives CDR1 SEHNR, CDR2 FQNEAQ (reference sequence). The CDR3 protein is CASSLRGQETQYF. The DNA for the CDR3 is TGTGCCAGCAGCCTCCGAGGGCAAGAGACCCAGTACTTC.

This clone appeared once. The chain is built from TRBV7-9 and TRBJ1-1; D gene uncertain. Deletions cut 8 bases from V and 2 bases from J, with 12 bases between. The CDR3 length is 13 residues. Germline CDR1 SEHNR, CDR2 FQNEAQ (reference sequence). CDR3 coding DNA: TGTGCCAGCGGAGCAACTCCAAACACTGAAGCTTTCTTT. Translated: CASGATPNTEAFF.

In its sample, this clone was seen once. DNA for the CDR3: TGTGCCAGCAGCTTATCGCAGCGGGGGGAGCAGTTCTTC. It translates to CASSLSQRGEQFF. This chain joins TRBV7-8 and TRBJ2-1, with 8 positions matching TRBD2. Germline V gene lookup returns CDR1 SGHVS and CDR2 FQNEAQ. The CDR3 has 13 residues. V dropped 2 bases and J dropped 10; count of bases not matched to a gene: 4. Full variable domain (outside the CDR3, taken from reference TRBV7-8 and TRBJ2-1): GAGVSQSPRYKVAKRGQDVALRCDPISGHVSLFWYQQALGQGPEFLTYFQNEAQLDKSGLPSDRFFAERPEGSVSTLKIQRTQQEDSAVYLCASSLSQRGEQFFGPGTRLTVL.

This clone was detected only once. The genes are TRBV28 and TRBJ1-4; the D is unclear. Germline V gene data show CDR1 as MDHEN and CDR2 as SYDVKM. V shed 5 bases and J shed 10 bases, with 14 bases lying between them. This CDR3 has 13 amino acids. The CDR3 DNA sequence: TGTGCCAGCAGTACCCCCGGGTACGGAAAACTGTTTTTT. This translates into CASSTPGYGKLFF.